The 2 T cell receptor beta chains below were found in one sample sequenced in a study of T cells in Graves' hyperthyroidism and ophthalmopathy. Authors of the study amplified TCR beta CDR3 regions from RNA transcripts. The HTBI primer set was used in a first-round RT-PCR of the TCR CDR3. Each CDR3 protein gets one entry after TCRdb re-called the multiplex PCR reads with MiXCR. The sample consists of more than 500,000 distinct CDR3 sequences, approximately 14% of them appearing once. Sequenced input: blood. The source of these receptors is a woman between 35 and 50 years old with Graves' ophthalmopathy.

This clonotype was detected ten times or more. A read error may produce the germline difference seen at one junction end. The rearrangement joins TRBV7-7 to TRBJ1-1; tentatively, D is TRBD1 (5 bases). This CDR3 is 13 amino acids long. The germline V gene has CDR1 SSHAT and CDR2 FNYEAQ (reference sequence). In nucleotides, the CDR3 is TGTGCTAGCAGCCCAGCGGGGGGGACTGAAGCTTTCTTT. Its translation is CASSPAGGTEAFF. Based on the CDR3 plus reference TRBV7-7 and TRBJ1-1, the full variable domain is GAGVSQSPRYKVTKRGQDVTLRCDPISSHATLYWYQQALGQGPEFLTYFNYEAQPDKSGLPSDRFSAERPEGSISTLTIQRTEQRDSAMYRCASSPAGGTEAFFGQGTRLTVV.

This clonotype has at least ten counts. The J gene is TRBJ1-2, the V gene TRBV25-1, with D unresolved. The length of the CDR3 is 14 residues. The ends were cut back, 3 bases at V and 4 bases at J, with 12 bases in the middle. Germline loops: CDR1 MGHDK, CDR2 SYGVNS. The CDR3 sequence is CASSDSNNPYGYTF. CDR3 in DNA: TGTGCCAGCAGTGATAGCAATAACCCCTATGGCTACACCTTC.